The 26 T cell receptor beta chains given below trace back to one sample, sequenced in a study of shared clonotypes between healthy human individuals. The protocol was immunoSEQ multiplex PCR, while the TCRdb copy is restricted to in-frame clones and leaves out a portion. The sample holds about 1 million clones; about 80% are singletons and the top ten take approximately 1.3%. What was sequenced was memory CD4+ T cells sorted from blood. Subset: CD45RA-negative fraction. The receptors come from a man younger than 35 in good health.

This chain connects TRBV7-9 to TRBJ1-1, with D perhaps matching TRBD1 (5 bases). CDR1 is SEHNR and CDR2 is FQNEAQ in the germline V gene (reference sequence). The CDR3 length is 12 residues. The V and J ends lost 5 bases and 5 bases respectively, with 9 bases between them. The CDR3 bases are TGTGCCAGCAGCGGAGGGGAAACTGAAGCTTTCTTT. Translating it yields CASSGGETEAFF.

This clone has only one observation. The sample carries other DNA sequences with the same CDR3. The CDR3, as DNA: TGTGCCAGCTCACCGGGACAGACCCAAGAGACCCAGTACTTC. It codes for CASSPGQTQETQYF. The rearrangement links TRBV18 to TRBJ2-5; 7 bases line up with TRBD1. The CDR3 contains 14 residues. The germline V gene has CDR1 KGHSH and CDR2 LQKENI. V lost 3 bases to trimming and J lost 1 base; unmatched junction nucleotides: 2. Using reference TRBV18 and TRBJ2-5 for the parts outside the CDR3, the full variable domain is NAGVMQNPRHLVRRRGQEARLRCSPMKGHSHVYWYRQLPEEGLKFMVYLQKENIIDESGMPKERFSAEFPKEGPSILRIQQVVRGDSAAYFCASSPGQTQETQYFGPGTRLLVL.

This clone has a handful of counts. This chain links TRBV5-6 with TRBJ2-1, with D tentatively TRBD1 (5 bases). V gave up 4 bases and J gave up 0 bases, with 11 bases separating them. The CDR3 is 15 residues long. CDR1 and CDR2 from the germline V gene are SGHDT and YYEEEE. As DNA, the CDR3 is TGTGCCAGCAGCCCCCGACAGCGCTCCTACAATGAGCAGTTCTTC. Its protein is CASSPRQRSYNEQFF.

The rearrangement links TRBV7-9 to TRBJ1-4; D not resolved. V was pared by 4 bases and J by 9 bases, with 21 bases between. The CDR3 is 16 residues long. The germline V gene has CDR1 SEHNR and CDR2 FQNEAQ (reference sequence). CDR3 nucleotide sequence: TGTGCCAGCAGCTCCAAGACGATTACCCCTGCCCAAAAACTGTTTTTT. Protein sequence: CASSSKTITPAQKLFF.

V gene TRBV5-6 combines with J gene TRBJ1-2; D is possibly TRBD1 (5 bases). Germline V gives CDR1 SGHDT, CDR2 YYEEEE. The CDR3 spans 15 residues. Trimming took 4 bases from V and 1 from J, leaving 14 bases between them. The CDR3 DNA sequence: TGTGCCAGCAGCCCCGGGACGGTTATTAACTATGGCTACACCTTC. Translating it yields CASSPGTVINYGYTF.

This chain uses TRBV5-8 with TRBJ2-1; TRBD2 matches 9 bases. Germline CDR1 SGHTS, CDR2 YDEGEE. The CDR3 is made up of 17 amino acids. The V segment lost 0 bases and the J segment 0 bases; nucleotides outside the gene matches: 4. CDR3: CASSLGLAVYSYNEQFF. In DNA, the CDR3 is TGTGCCAGCAGCTTGGGACTAGCGGTCTACTCCTACAATGAGCAGTTCTTC.

This clone was observed once. This chain connects TRBV5-1 to TRBJ1-4, with 7 nucleotides matching TRBD1. J gave up 7 bases and V 9 bases, and 9 bases lay outside the gene matches. This CDR3 comprises 13 residues. CDR1 is SGHRS and CDR2 is YFSETQ in the germline V gene. The CDR3 reads CATSRQGGEKLFF. The CDR3 DNA sequence: TGCGCCACCAGTCGACAGGGCGGTGAAAAACTGTTTTTT.

The chain has TRBV5-5 and TRBJ2-3; possibly TRBD1 for D (7 bases). V dropped 5 bases and J dropped 0 bases, with 16 bases sitting between them. Germline-derived CDR1 and CDR2 are SGHKS and YYEKEE (reference sequence). The CDR3 has 16 residues. As DNA, the CDR3 is TGTGCCAGCAGTTCACAGGGGACTTTTAGCACAGATACGCAGTATTTT. Encoded protein: CASSSQGTFSTDTQYF.

The chain is built from TRBV7-2 and TRBJ1-6; D unresolved. V gave up 6 bases and J gave up 9 bases, with 12 bases separating them. The CDR3 has 13 residues. CDR1 is SGHTA, CDR2 FQGNSA, per germline. CDR3 coding DNA: TGTGCCAGCAGTCTCATGATGGGTTCACCCCTCCACTTT. It yields the protein CASSLMMGSPLHF.

A few counts support this clone. Other DNA sequences in this sample translate to the same CDR3. This sequence joins TRBV19 and TRBJ1-1, with no clear D. V gave up 5 bases and J gave up 0 bases, with 7 bases separating them. Germline lookup yields CDR1 LNHDA and CDR2 SQIVND (reference sequence). This CDR3 comprises 13 residues. CDR3 DNA sequence: TGTGCCAGTAGTGGGCAGCTGAACACTGAAGCTTTCTTT. Amino acid sequence: CASSGQLNTEAFF.

This chain links TRBV5-3 with TRBJ2-2, with D possibly TRBD1 on 6 matching bases. TRBV5-3 is given ORF status, its function remaining uncertain. This CDR3 has 15 amino acids. Trimming shortened V by 2 bases and J by 3 bases, and 11 bases separated the two germline ends. CDR3 protein: CARSFLDRYTGELFF. CDR3 DNA: TGTGCCAGAAGCTTCCTAGACAGGTACACCGGGGAGCTGTTTTTT.

The chain links TRBV6-5 to TRBJ2-7, with D possibly TRBD1 on 5 matching bases. This CDR3 has 14 amino acids. Trimming shortened V by 2 bases and J by 7 bases, and 15 bases separated the two germline ends. Germline loops: CDR1 MNHEY, CDR2 SVGAGI. CDR3 in DNA: TGTGCCAGCAGTTACGTCCAGGGCAGAAAGGAGCAGTACTTC. It translates to CASSYVQGRKEQYF.

The chain is built from TRBV27 and TRBJ2-1, with a tentative D call TRBD1 (6 bases). This CDR3 has 15 amino acids. The germline V gene has CDR1 MNHEY and CDR2 SMNVEV (reference sequence). Trimming took off 7 bases at V and 0 bases at J, with 13 bases between the two ends. The chain's CDR3 is CASTPVQGSYNEQFF. CDR3 DNA: TGTGCCAGCACTCCCGTACAGGGCTCCTACAATGAGCAGTTCTTC.

The chain has TRBV5-4 and TRBJ1-2; D is ambiguous. V lost 3 bases and J lost 9, with 15 bases in between. Germline lookup yields CDR1 SGHNT and CDR2 YYREEE (reference sequence). The CDR3 is 13 residues long. This chain's CDR3 is CASSSAGRERYTF. The CDR3 DNA sequence: TGTGCCAGCAGCTCGGCGGGAAGGGAGCGCTACACCTTC.

Of note for this clone: The sample has other DNA sequences that encode this CDR3 too. The chain couples TRBV5-6 to TRBJ1-4; the D gene is possibly TRBD1 (6 bases). The V and J ends lost 2 bases and 8 bases respectively, with 13 bases between them. CDR1 and CDR2 from the germline V gene are SGHDT and YYEEEE. There are 14 residues in the CDR3. For the CDR3, the DNA is TGTGCCAGCAGCTTTAGGGGGGCAGGGGAAAAACTGTTTTTT. Its translation is CASSFRGAGEKLFF.

About this clone: Other DNA sequences in the sample encode the same CDR3. The rearrangement links TRBV5-6 to TRBJ1-1; 9 bases align to TRBD1. The CDR3 has 12 residues. Trimming at V came to 4 bases and at J to 8 bases, leaving 3 bases not matched to a gene. Per germline, CDR1 SGHDT and CDR2 YYEEEE. The CDR3 DNA reads as TGTGCCAGCAGCCTAGGACAGGGGGAAGCTTTCTTT. It encodes CASSLGQGEAFF. Full variable domain (rest looked up from reference TRBV5-6 and TRBJ1-1): DAGVTQSPTHLIKTRGQQVTLRCSPKSGHDTVSWYQQALGQGPQFIFQYYEEEERQRGNFPDRFSGHQFPNYSSELNVNALLLGDSALYLCASSLGQGEAFFGQGTRLTVV.

V and J are TRBV6-5 and TRBJ1-1, with D uncertain. This CDR3 region has 15 residues. The V gene's germline CDR1 is MNHEY and CDR2 SVGAGI. Trimming stripped 3 bases from V and 7 bases from J, with 18 bases between. The CDR3, as DNA: TGTGCCAGCAGTTATCTTTCGGAACAGCTCCTTGAAGCTTTCTTT. Amino acid sequence: CASSYLSEQLLEAFF.

Regarding this clone: The same CDR3 arises from other DNA sequences in this sample as well. J is TRBJ2-3 and V is TRBV5-4; D unresolved. CDR1 and CDR2 (germline): SGHNT, YYREEE (reference sequence). The V and J ends lost 0 bases and 2 bases respectively, with 4 bases between them. The CDR3 runs 13 residues. The CDR3 DNA reads as TGTGCCAGCAGCTTGGCTCCCACAGATACGCAGTATTTT. Protein: CASSLAPTDTQYF.

The rearrangement links TRBV28 to TRBJ1-2, with TRBD1 identical over 9 bases. The CDR3 is 15 residues long. Per germline, CDR1 MDHEN and CDR2 SYDVKM. J lost 6 bases, V lost 4 bases, and 9 bases had no gene match. This CDR3 reads CASSSVGTGRDGYTF. The CDR3 DNA follows: TGTGCCAGCAGTTCAGTTGGGACAGGGAGGGATGGCTACACCTTC.

The chain links TRBV7-2 to TRBJ1-6; D uncertain. CDR3 length: 14 amino acids. Trimming stripped 7 bases from V and 5 bases from J, with 12 bases between. Germline V gene lookup returns CDR1 SGHTA and CDR2 FQGNSA. The CDR3 here is CASTTGYNNSPLHF. CDR3 bases: TGTGCCAGCACGACCGGATACAATAATTCACCCCTCCACTTT.

This chain's CDR3 is CASSETSDTQYF. The CDR3, as DNA: TGTGCCAGCAGTGAAACCTCAGATACGCAGTATTTT. This rearrangement joins TRBV2 to TRBJ2-3; no definite D call. V gave up 2 bases and J gave up 4 bases, with 4 bases separating them. Germline assignment: CDR1 SNHLY and CDR2 FYNNEI. CDR3 length: 12 residues. Full variable domain (outside the CDR3, taken from reference TRBV2 and TRBJ2-3): EPEVTQTPSHQVTQMGQEVILRCVPISNHLYFYWYRQILGQKVEFLVSFYNNEISEKSEIFDDQFSVERPDGSNFTLKIRSTKLEDSAMYFCASSETSDTQYFGPGTRLTVL.

The chain joins TRBV5-1 to TRBJ2-3; TRBD1 is a possible D gene (5 bases). This CDR3 is built from 16 residues. Germline CDR1 reads SGHRS; CDR2 reads YFSETQ. The V and J ends lost 2 bases and 5 bases respectively, with 18 bases between them. The CDR3 sequence: CASSLGSIGAKDTQYF. CDR3 DNA: TGCGCCAGCAGCTTAGGGTCTATTGGGGCGAAAGATACGCAGTATTTT.

This clone was recorded only once. The rearrangement uses TRBV15 and TRBJ2-1, with D uncertain. CDR1 and CDR2 (germline): LNHNV, YYDKDF (reference sequence). Between the trimmed V and J ends, which lost 0 bases and 6 bases, there was a span of 9 bases. This CDR3 is built from 14 residues. CDR3 bases: TGTGCCACCAGCAGAGATAGAGTCCTCAATGAGCAGTTCTTC. It yields the protein CATSRDRVLNEQFF.

This clone was counted a few times. The genes are TRBV9 and TRBJ1-2; TRBD1 aligns across 9 bases. J gave up 5 bases and V 2 bases, and 10 bases lay outside the gene matches. Germline CDR1 and CDR2: SGDLS and YYNGEE. The CDR3 spans 16 residues. CDR3 nucleotides: TGTGCCAGCAGCGTCCCAGGAACAGGGGGCTCGTATGGCTACACCTTC. Protein sequence: CASSVPGTGGSYGYTF.

The chain is built from TRBV2 and TRBJ1-5, with TRBD1 matching over 10 bases. Unmatched junction bases numbered 7, after V lost 6 bases and J lost 2 bases. The CDR3 is 16 residues long. Germline V CDR1 and CDR2: SNHLY, FYNNEI. Written as DNA, the CDR3 is TGTGCCAGCAGCGCCGGGACAGGGGATCGCAATCAGCCCCAGCATTTT. Its protein is CASSAGTGDRNQPQHF. The full variable domain, with the rest looked up from reference TRBV2 and TRBJ1-5, is EPEVTQTPSHQVTQMGQEVILRCVPISNHLYFYWYRQILGQKVEFLVSFYNNEISEKSEIFDDQFSVERPDGSNFTLKIRSTKLEDSAMYFCASSAGTGDRNQPQHFGDGTRLSIL.

The V and J genes are TRBV6-1 and TRBJ2-5; D call uncertain. The CDR3 covers 12 residues. Germline V lookup: CDR1 MNHNS, CDR2 SASEGT. The V end was cut by 2 bases, the J end by 5 bases, with 6 bases between. The CDR3 reads CASSELKETQYF. Written as DNA, the CDR3 is TGTGCCAGCAGTGAATTGAAGGAGACCCAGTACTTC.